The source of this T cell receptor beta chain is a study of cytomegalovirus exposure and HLA in healthy donors (dated by TCRdb to about 2017). Study-level background: According to a later analysis, one platform produced both the 120 validation repertoires and the roughly 640 repertoires of the first cohort. The study was designed to test whether signatures of past pathogen exposure could be identified by cataloging public T cell receptors. In addition to the first cohort of 666 subjects, a separate validation cohort of approximately 130 different subjects was used. The study combined high-throughput TCR immunosequencing, statistical association of individual TCRs with disease status, and machine learning to predict cytomegalovirus infection status. Beyond this particular receptor, the publication reports: A few of the identified cytomegalovirus-associated TCR beta chains were confirmed in vitro to be specific for cytomegalovirus antigens. Of the cluster scores, approximately 94% were above 0 in a later analysis, which found that TCRs clustered in the first cohort also tended to co-occur in the 90 to 150 validation repertoires. A total of 164 TCR beta chains were listed by the study as associated with cytomegalovirus. The authors suggested that the approach could potentially be extended to other disease states and immunological phenotypes. Most TCR sequences were observed very rarely across donors, whereas some public TCRs were present in many individuals. All 120 or so repertoires were used to score co-occurrence in the validation cohort in a later analysis, because that analysis had no HLA typing for the cohort. The classifier was reported to diagnose cytomegalovirus status with high specificity and sensitivity in both the original cohort and the validation cohort.

Comment on this clone: This receptor's antigen is unknown. Base qualities are not at hand, and no much larger clone is one base apart.

Library preparation used the immunoSEQ multiplex PCR assay. The study's own analysis went as follows. A statistical classification framework was built for diagnosing cytomegalovirus status from the catalog of TCR beta chain sequences. This immuneACCESS table, as held by TCRdb, lists in-frame sequences with V and J called but not all clones. Of the missing ones, under half trace to an unresolved V gene in checked studies; the others have no known cause. D and trimming were read from the DNA, whereas the V and J calls and clone size are those reported in that table. The sample table lists 120,000 or so clones, around 90% of them with a count of one. 1.5% to 2% of the sample is in the top ten clones. Donors formed part of the validation cohort, which comprised 120 subjects and was distinct from the first cohort of 550 to 850 subjects. The TCR comes from a woman between 18 and 30 years old in good health and CMV-seronegative. The sequenced material came from PBMCs.

The sequenced DNA is TGTGCCAGCAGCTTAGGACAGGGGGCGAATACGCAGTATTTT. It translates as CASSLGQGANTQYF. The rearrangement combines TRBV7-2 with TRBJ2-3; 10 central nucleotides agree with TRBD1. Counted from cysteine to phenylalanine, this CDR3 has 14 amino acids. The sequence is cut down to CDR3 DNA, 42 bases in frame from base 1. V has 1 base trimmed and J has 7 bases trimmed; junction bases matching no gene number 2. Reading the germline V gene gives CDR1 SGHTA and CDR2 FQGNSA.